The 15 T cell receptor beta chains below come from one sample, sequenced in a study of CXCR3-negative and CXCR3-positive naive CD8 T cells. Preparation of TRB cDNA libraries relied on 5' RACE carrying UMI labels. For each CDR3 protein, TCRdb gives one entry from its re-call of the 5' RACE reads, without DNA. The sample table includes about 40,000 distinct CDR3 sequences. Sample: memory CD8+ T cells from blood. All receptors come from a human donor in good health. Some clones in this sample may be carry-over from other donors' samples.

The V call is TRBV10-2, the J call TRBJ2-2. The V gene's germline CDR1 is WSHSY and CDR2 SAAADI. The CDR3 consists of 14 residues. CDR3 in amino acids: CASSELQNTGELFF.

The V gene is TRBV12-3 or TRBV12-4, the J gene TRBJ1-1; no DNA is available, so the TRBD1 call from TCRdb remains unchecked. This CDR3 comprises 14 residues. CDR3 residues: CASSLYREVTEAFF.

The rearrangement joins TRBV29-1 to TRBJ2-2; TCRdb indicates TRBD1, and absent DNA this call remains unverified. Germline lookup yields CDR1 SQVTM and CDR2 ANQGSEA. The CDR3 is made up of 12 amino acids. The CDR3 spells CSVKGAHGELFF.

This chain links TRBV18 with TRBJ1-1; TCRdb reports TRBD1, a call that lacks DNA to check it against. Per the germline V gene, CDR1 is KGHSH and CDR2 is LQKENI. The CDR3 is 14 amino acids. The CDR3 reads CASSHQGTSTEAFF.

The chain has TRBV4-1 and TRBJ1-5; TCRdb returns TRBD1, unconfirmable since there is no DNA. Germline assignment: CDR1 MGHRA and CDR2 YSYEKL. This CDR3 region has 16 residues. The chain's CDR3 is CASSQEAGYSNQPQHF.

V and J are TRBV29-1 and TRBJ2-2; the D gene TCRdb calls, TRBD2, cannot be checked with no DNA. CDR1 is SQVTM, CDR2 ANQGSEA, per germline. CDR3 size: 17 residues. CDR3 region: CSVVGLAGGQNTGELFF.

This chain uses TRBV7-2 with TRBJ2-7. This CDR3 has 16 residues. Looked up from germline, CDR1 is SGHTA and CDR2 is FQGNSA. The CDR3: CASSPTTHFENYEQYF.

The chain employs TRBV4-2 and TRBJ2-2; lacking DNA, the TRBD2 call made by TCRdb goes unchecked. The CDR3 has 17 residues. Germline V CDR1 and CDR2: LGHNA, YNFKEQ. The CDR3 region is CASSQALRGGDTGELFF.

The chain recombines TRBV4-3 with TRBJ2-7. This CDR3 comprises 15 residues. CDR1 and CDR2 from the germline V gene are LGHNA and YSLEER. The CDR3 here is CASSQTAADSYEQYF.

The chain has TRBV12-3 or TRBV12-4 and TRBJ2-3; the D call of TRBD2 rests on TCRdb alone, since no DNA is present to check it. The CDR3 runs to 18 residues. CDR3 residues: CASSTIAGGPGETDTQYF.

This chain connects TRBV27 to TRBJ1-1; TCRdb selects TRBD1, and the lack of DNA leaves this call unchecked. CDR1 is MNHEY and CDR2 is SMNVEV in the germline V gene (reference sequence). The length of the CDR3 is 13 residues. This CDR3 reads CARGDRGNTEAFF.

The J gene is TRBJ2-2, the V gene TRBV27; TCRdb outputs TRBD1, but without DNA this stays unchecked. CDR1 and CDR2 from the germline V gene are MNHEY and SMNVEV (reference sequence). This CDR3 contains 14 residues. CDR3: CASSLISGIGELFF.

V gene TRBV5-1 combines with J gene TRBJ1-1; TCRdb's D call of TRBD1 is untestable without DNA. Germline V gene sequence: CDR1 SGHRS, CDR2 YFSETQ. The CDR3 spans 14 residues. CDR3 in amino acids: CASSLREPNTEAFF.

The chain couples TRBV9 to TRBJ1-6. The CDR3 totals 15 residues. From germline, CDR1 is SGDLS and CDR2 YYNGEE. CDR3 in amino acids: CASSVGVLTRSPLHF.

V usage is TRBV20-1 and J usage is TRBJ2-1; TCRdb's assignment of TRBD1 cannot be checked, as there is no DNA. Per germline, CDR1 DFQATT and CDR2 SNEGSKA (reference sequence). The CDR3 totals 14 residues. CDR3 amino acids: CSARDLGGYNEQFF.